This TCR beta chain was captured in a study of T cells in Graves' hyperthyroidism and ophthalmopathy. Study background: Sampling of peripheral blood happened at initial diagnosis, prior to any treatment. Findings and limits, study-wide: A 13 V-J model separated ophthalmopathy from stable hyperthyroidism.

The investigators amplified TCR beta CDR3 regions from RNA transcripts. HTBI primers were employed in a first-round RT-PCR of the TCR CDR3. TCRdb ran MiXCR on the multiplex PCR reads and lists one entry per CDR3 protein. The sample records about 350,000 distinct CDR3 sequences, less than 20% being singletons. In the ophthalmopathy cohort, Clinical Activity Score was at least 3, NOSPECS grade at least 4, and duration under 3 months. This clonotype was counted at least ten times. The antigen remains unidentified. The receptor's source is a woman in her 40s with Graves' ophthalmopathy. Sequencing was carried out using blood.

The CDR3 reads CASSYLDRGYTF. In DNA form, the CDR3 reads TGTGCCAGCAGCTACTTAGATCGTGGCTACACCTTC. This chain uses TRBV7-9 with TRBJ1-2; no clear D. V lost 4 bases and J 7 bases, leaving 10 bases between the germline ends. The CDR3 extends over 12 amino acids. Germline-derived CDR1 and CDR2 are SEHNR and FQNEAQ (reference sequence).